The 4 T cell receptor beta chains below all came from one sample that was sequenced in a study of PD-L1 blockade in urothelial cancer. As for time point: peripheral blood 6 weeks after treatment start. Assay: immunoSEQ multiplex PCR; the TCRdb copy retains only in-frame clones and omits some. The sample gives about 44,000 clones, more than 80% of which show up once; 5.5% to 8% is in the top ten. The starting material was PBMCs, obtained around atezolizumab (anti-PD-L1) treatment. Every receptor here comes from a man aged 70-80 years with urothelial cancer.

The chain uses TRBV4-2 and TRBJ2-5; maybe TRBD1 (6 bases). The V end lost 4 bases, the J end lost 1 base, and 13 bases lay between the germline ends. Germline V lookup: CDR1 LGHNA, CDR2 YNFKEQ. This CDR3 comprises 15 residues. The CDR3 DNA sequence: TGTGCCAGCAGCCTCAAGATGGGGGCCCAAGAGACCCAGTACTTC. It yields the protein CASSLKMGAQETQYF.

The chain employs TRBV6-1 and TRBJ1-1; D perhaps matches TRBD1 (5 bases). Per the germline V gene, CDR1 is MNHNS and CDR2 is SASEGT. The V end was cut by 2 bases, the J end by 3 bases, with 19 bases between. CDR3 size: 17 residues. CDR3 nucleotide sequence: TGTGCCAGCAGTGAAAGAGCTGGACACTATGTCGACACTGAAGCTTTCTTT. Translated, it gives CASSERAGHYVDTEAFF.

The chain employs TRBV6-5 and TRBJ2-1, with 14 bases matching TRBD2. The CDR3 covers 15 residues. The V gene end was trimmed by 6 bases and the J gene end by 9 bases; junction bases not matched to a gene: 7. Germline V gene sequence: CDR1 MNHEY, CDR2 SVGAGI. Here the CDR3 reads CASSRLAGGPGEQFF. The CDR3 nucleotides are TGTGCCAGCAGCCGACTAGCGGGAGGGCCAGGTGAGCAGTTCTTC.

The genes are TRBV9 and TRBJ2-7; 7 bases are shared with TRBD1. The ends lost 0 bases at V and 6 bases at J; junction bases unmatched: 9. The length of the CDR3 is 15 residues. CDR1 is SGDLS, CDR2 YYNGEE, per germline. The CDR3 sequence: CASSVGWDSTIEQYF. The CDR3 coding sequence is TGTGCCAGCAGCGTAGGGTGGGACAGTACTATCGAGCAGTACTTC.